A selection of T cell receptor beta chains follows, all from one sample in a study of sequential checkpoint blockade in melanoma. Profiling relied on immunoSEQ multiplex PCR, and the TCRdb table lists in-frame clones only, not all of them. Of some 18,000 clones listed, around 72% are singletons. This specimen consisted of tumor tissue (inferred from file names), obtained from a patient given nivolumab and ipilimumab in sequence. Receptor source: a human donor with melanoma. The CDR3 runs from the conserved cysteine through the conserved F or W. D genes are given only for firm matches. Clone size is stated in some rows and not others, as once, few, many or a class when expanded.

j_call v_call d_call cdr3_length clone_size cdr3_nt cdr3_aa
TRBJ2-7 TRBV28 . 12 . TGTGCCAGCAGTATCCGACCCTACGAGCAGTACTTC CASSIRPYEQYF
TRBJ2-2 TRBV9 . 13 . TGTGCCAGCAGCGTAGATTACCCCGGGGAGCTGTTTTTT CASSVDYPGELFF
TRBJ1-5 TRBV30 TRBD1 13 few TGTGCCTGGGGACAGGGCGGGCTCCAGCCCCAGCATTTT CAWGQGGLQPQHF
TRBJ2-7 TRBV11-3 TRBD2 15 . TGTGCCAGCACCCGCGGAGGGCTAGCGGGAGTAGAGCAGTACTTC CASTRGGLAGVEQYF
TRBJ1-5 TRBV11-3 TRBD1 16 . TGTGCCAGCAGCCCCGGGACAGGGGGTCTCGTTCAGCCCCAGCATTTT CASSPGTGGLVQPQHF
TRBJ2-3 TRBV29-1 TRBD2 14 . TGCAGCGTTTTGAGCGGGAATACACCAGATACGCAGTATTTT CSVLSGNTPDTQYF
TRBJ1-1 TRBV6-8 TRBD1 14 few TGTGCCAGCAGGAGACAGGGATATAACACTGAAGCTTTCTTT CASRRQGYNTEAFF
TRBJ2-5 TRBV9 . 15 . TGTGCCAGCAGCGTAGCCGGGACACCCCGTGAGACCCAGTACTTC CASSVAGTPRETQYF
TRBJ2-7 TRBV19 . 14 . TGTGCCAGTAGTATTAGGGCTCCGACCTACGAGCAGTACTTC CASSIRAPTYEQYF
TRBJ1-1 TRBV6-8 . 13 . TGTGCCATCAGGGGCTCAGGGGAGACTGAAGCTTTCTTT CAIRGSGETEAFF
TRBJ1-5 TRBV30 . 13 . TGTGCCTGGAGTCGTCCGGGAGAACAGCCCCAGCATTTT CAWSRPGEQPQHF
TRBJ2-7 TRBV23-1 . 13 . TGCGCCAGCAGCATTCCCGGGACGGGCGAGCAGTACTTC CASSIPGTGEQYF
TRBJ2-5 TRBV19 . 13 . TGTGCCACCTCTACAGGGTACGAAGAGACCCAGTACTTC CATSTGYEETQYF
TRBJ1-5 TRBV19 . 15 few TGTGCCAGTAGGCCTACCGGGGCTCCTAATCAGCCCCAGCATTTT CASRPTGAPNQPQHF
TRBJ2-7 TRBV19 . 14 . TGTGCCAGTAGTCCTCTGACGGGTGTAAACGAGCAGTACTTC CASSPLTGVNEQYF
TRBJ1-1 TRBV11-3 TRBD1 15 . TGTGCCAGCAGCCCGGACAGGGGGCGTCGGACTGAAGCTTTCTTT CASSPDRGRRTEAFF
TRBJ2-3 TRBV11-3 TRBD1 15 . TGTGCCAGCAGCCGCGACAGGGGGAACACAGATACGCAGTATTTT CASSRDRGNTDTQYF
TRBJ2-7 TRBV19 . 15 . TGTGCCAGTAGTAGGCAGGGATTCGGCTCCTACGAGCAGTACTTC CASSRQGFGSYEQYF
TRBJ2-2 TRBV18 . 17 . TGTGCCAGCTCACCACCGAATCAGCCGGGGGACAGCGGGGAGCTGTTTTTT CASSPPNQPGDSGELFF
TRBJ1-6 TRBV22-1 . 13 . TGTGCCAGCACCCTGGACAGGGGATCACCCCTCCACTTT CASTLDRGSPLHF
TRBJ2-5 TRBV30 . 12 . TGTGCCTGGGGGGAAACCCAAGAGACCCAGTACTTC CAWGETQETQYF
TRBJ1-5 TRBV14 . 13 . TGTGCCAGCAGCCCGGGTCGGGTCCAGCCCCAGCATTTT CASSPGRVQPQHF
TRBJ1-3 TRBV9 TRBD1 19 . TGTGCCAGCAGCGTCCGGGACAGAGCCGTTTCGGTGTCAGGAAACACCATATATTTT CASSVRDRAVSVSGNTIYF
TRBJ2-6 TRBV23-1 TRBD1 15 . TGCGCCAGCAGCAAGACAGGGACCGGGGCCAACGTCCTGACTTTC CASSKTGTGANVLTF
TRBJ2-7 TRBV6-8 . 12 . TGTGCCAGCAGTAGGGGCTCCTACGAGCAGTACTTC CASSRGSYEQYF
TRBJ2-7 TRBV5-4 . 13 . TGTGCCAGCAGCGAACACCAGGGTTACGAGCAGTACTTC CASSEHQGYEQYF
TRBJ2-5 TRBV6-7 . 16 . TGTGCCAGCAGTCCCGGCCGGAATTGGTACCAAGAGGCCCAGTACTTC CASSPGRNWYQEAQYF
TRBJ1-3 TRBV7-6 . 15 few TGTGCCAGCAGCTTGGACGGCGACTCTGGAAACACCATATATTTT CASSLDGDSGNTIYF
TRBJ1-3 TRBV6-8 . 16 . TGTGCCAGCAGCCCCTTTCCATCCACCTCTGGAAACACCATATATTTT CASSPFPSTSGNTIYF
TRBJ1-1 TRBV5-1 . 15 . TGCGCCAGCAGCTTACAGGGTTCTGGAGTCGCTGAAGCTTTCTTT CASSLQGSGVAEAFF
TRBJ1-5 TRBV6-8 TRBD1 18 . TGTGCCAGCAGTTACCACTATCGACAGGGAAGCAGCAATCAGCCCCAGCATTTT CASSYHYRQGSSNQPQHF
TRBJ1-5 TRBV28 . 15 once TGTGCCACCATAACCCGGCTGGGCGGCAATCAGCCCCAGCATTTT CATITRLGGNQPQHF
TRBJ2-5 TRBV9 TRBD2 16 . TGTGCCAGCAGCATCCGGACTAGCGGAGCACAAGAGACCCAGTACTTC CASSIRTSGAQETQYF
TRBJ1-2 TRBV30 . 12 . TGTGCCTGGAGTGTAGTGGGTTCCGGCTACACCTTC CAWSVVGSGYTF
TRBJ2-7 TRBV30 . 11 . TGTGCCTGGGGGCCAGCCAACGAGCAGTACTTC CAWGPANEQYF
TRBJ2-1 TRBV28 . 12 . TGTGCCAGCAGCTGGGGAAGATGGGAGCAGTTCTTC CASSWGRWEQFF
TRBJ2-3 TRBV14 TRBD2 20 . TGTGCCAGCAGCCAAGCGCAGGCAGGCGGACTAGCAATTTCCACAGATACGCAGTATTTT CASSQAQAGGLAISTDTQYF
TRBJ1-1 TRBV19 . 14 . TGTGCCAGTAGTATTACTTTCGCGAACACTGAAGCTTTCTTT CASSITFANTEAFF
TRBJ2-3 TRBV10-3 . 14 . TGTGCCATCAGTCAGTTCACTAGCTCAGATACGCAGTATTTT CAISQFTSSDTQYF
TRBJ1-1 TRBV19 TRBD1 14 . TGTGCCAGTAGTAAGGGACAGGCCACCGTTGAAGCTTTCTTT CASSKGQATVEAFF
TRBJ2-3 TRBV19 TRBD2 16 . TGTGCCAGTAGCTTGAGCGGGAGGGCCGGGATAGATACGCAGTATTTT CASSLSGRAGIDTQYF
TRBJ2-6 TRBV19 . 13 . TGTGCCAGTGATTACTCTGGGGCCAACGTCCTGACTTTC CASDYSGANVLTF
TRBJ1-1 TRBV30 TRBD1 13 . TGTGCCTGGAACCACAGGGGAGAGACTGAAGCTTTCTTT CAWNHRGETEAFF
TRBJ1-4 TRBV5-1 . 15 . TGCGCCAGCAGGACTACACCCGCAACTAATGAAAAACTGTTTTTT CASRTTPATNEKLFF
TRBJ2-4 TRBV29-1 TRBD1 15 . TGCAGCGTTGAGGATTCACAGGGGGCCAAAAACATTCAGTACTTC CSVEDSQGAKNIQYF
TRBJ2-1 TRBV25-1 TRBD2 13 few TGTGCCAGCAGTCGGACTAGCCTTAATGAGCAGTTCTTC CASSRTSLNEQFF
TRBJ2-1 TRBV14 . 14 . TGTGCCAGCAAATCCAATAGGGTAAACAATGAGCAGTTCTTC CASKSNRVNNEQFF
TRBJ2-5 TRBV30 . 11 . TGTGCCTGGAGGCAGTCGGAGACCCAGTACTTC CAWRQSETQYF
TRBJ1-1 TRBV18 TRBD1 14 few TGTGCCAGCTCACCGGGACAGGGTAGGGCTGAAGCTTTCTTT CASSPGQGRAEAFF
TRBJ2-2 TRBV7-6 TRBD1 17 . TGTGCCAGCAGCCTCCCCAGGACAGGGGGCGCGGTCGGGGAGCTGTTTTTT CASSLPRTGGAVGELFF
TRBJ1-2 TRBV29-1 . 14 . TGCAGCGTTGAGACACAGGGTGGGAAGGGCGGCTACACCTTC CSVETQGGKGGYTF
TRBJ1-1 TRBV6-8 TRBD1 15 few TGTGCCAGCAGTTACATAGGACAGGGAGACACTGAAGCTTTCTTT CASSYIGQGDTEAFF
TRBJ2-1 TRBV15 . 15 . TGTGCCACCAGCAGAGTTGGGTCAGGGGTCAATGAGCAGTTCTTC CATSRVGSGVNEQFF
TRBJ2-1 TRBV11-3 TRBD1 15 . TGTGCCAGCAGCCCACAGGGGGCGGTGGACAATGAGCAGTTCTTC CASSPQGAVDNEQFF
TRBJ2-1 TRBV28 TRBD2 15 . TGTGCCAGCAGTCCCGGGACTAGCCGACACAATGAGCAGTTCTTC CASSPGTSRHNEQFF
TRBJ2-2 TRBV10-1 . 13 . TGCGCCAGCAGTGTAGTCGACACCGGGGAGCTGTTTTTT CASSVVDTGELFF
TRBJ2-2 TRBV7-1 TRBD1 16 . TGTGCCAGCAGCTCCCGGGACAGGGCGAACACCGGGGAGCTGTTTTTT CASSSRDRANTGELFF
TRBJ1-5 TRBV15 . 16 . TGTGCCACCAGCAAGACCGGGGGCGTGGACAATCAGCCCCAGCATTTT CATSKTGGVDNQPQHF
TRBJ2-5 TRBV6-1 TRBD2 15 . TGTGCCAGCACTGAACTAGCGGGAGCACGTGAGACCCAGTACTTC CASTELAGARETQYF
TRBJ1-1 TRBV1 . 12 . TGCGCCAGCAGCCAGGAGAACACTGAAGCTTTCTTT CASSQENTEAFF